This section outlines one T cell receptor beta chain sequence together with its context. Its antigen is unknown. The data stem from a study of blood T cells in healthy people across ages. Study observations and caveats: A strong correlation between TCR beta diversity and naive T cell percentage was seen.

Germline assignment: CDR1 LGHNA and CDR2 YSLEER. V trimming: 1 base; J trimming: 7 bases; junction bases outside the gene matches: 7. This CDR3 is built from 15 residues. Each donor gave ten milliliters of peripheral blood. A second PCR of about 7 to 12 cycles used a sample-barcoded 5' primer and a J-beta primer mix. TCRdb fed the 5' RACE reads into MiXCR, producing one record per CDR3 protein. The repertoire includes around 580,000 distinct CDR3 sequences, 40% to 55% of them detected once, and about 26% sits in the top ten. This TCR was sampled from an elderly man in good health. The V gene is TRBV4-3, the J gene TRBJ1-2, with 9 bases that match TRBD1. The sequencing input was blood. This CDR3 is CASSQGTGVSSGYTF. The CDR3 bases are TGCGCCAGCAGCCAAGGGACAGGGGTCTCCTCTGGCTACACCTTC.